This T cell receptor beta chain was profiled in a study of control samples from healthy donors and cancer patients. The CDR3 length is 11 residues. Germline CDR1 is DFQATT and CDR2 is SNEGSKA (reference sequence). Trimming shortened V by 1 base and J by 5 bases, and 6 bases separated the two germline ends. Sequencing was performed with immunoSEQ multiplex PCR; in TCRdb, only in-frame clones are kept and a portion is missing. The sample includes approximately 180,000 clones, approximately 94% of them seen just once. The sequencing sample was made of blood. The chain links TRBV20-1 to TRBJ2-7; no clear D. This TCR came from a woman under 30 in good health. The CDR3 DNA reads as TGCAGTGCTAGAGGAACAGACGAGCAGTACTTC. It codes for CSARGTDEQYF.